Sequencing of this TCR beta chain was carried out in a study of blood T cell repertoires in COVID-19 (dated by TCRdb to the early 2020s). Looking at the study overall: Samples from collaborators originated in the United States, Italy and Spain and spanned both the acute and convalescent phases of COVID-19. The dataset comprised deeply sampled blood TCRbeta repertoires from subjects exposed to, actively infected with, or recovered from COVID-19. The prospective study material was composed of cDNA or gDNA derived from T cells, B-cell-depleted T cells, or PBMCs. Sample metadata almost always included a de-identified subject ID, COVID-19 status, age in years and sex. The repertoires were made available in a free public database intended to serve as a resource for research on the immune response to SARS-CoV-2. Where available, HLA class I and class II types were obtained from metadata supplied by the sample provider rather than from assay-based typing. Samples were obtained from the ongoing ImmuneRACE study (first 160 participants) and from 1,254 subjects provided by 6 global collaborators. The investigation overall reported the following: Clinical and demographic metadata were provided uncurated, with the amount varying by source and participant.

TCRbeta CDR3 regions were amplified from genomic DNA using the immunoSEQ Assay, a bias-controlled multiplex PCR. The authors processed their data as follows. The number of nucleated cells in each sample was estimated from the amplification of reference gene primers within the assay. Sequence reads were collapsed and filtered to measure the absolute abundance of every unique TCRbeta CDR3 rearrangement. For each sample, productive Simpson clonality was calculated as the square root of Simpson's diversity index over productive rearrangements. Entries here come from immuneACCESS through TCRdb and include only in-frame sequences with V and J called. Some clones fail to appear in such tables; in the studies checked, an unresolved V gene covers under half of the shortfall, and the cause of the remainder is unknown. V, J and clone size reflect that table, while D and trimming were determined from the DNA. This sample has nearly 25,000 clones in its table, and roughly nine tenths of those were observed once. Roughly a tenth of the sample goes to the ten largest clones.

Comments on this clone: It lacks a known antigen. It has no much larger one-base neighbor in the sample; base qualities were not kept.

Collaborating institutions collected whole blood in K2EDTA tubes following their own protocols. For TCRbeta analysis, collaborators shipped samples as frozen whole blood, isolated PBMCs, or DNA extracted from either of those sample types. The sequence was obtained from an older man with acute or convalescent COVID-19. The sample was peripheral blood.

The CDR3 region reads CASSLWGDGLRNQPQHF. The DNA sequence is as follows: TGTGCCAGCAGTTTATGGGGGGACGGACTACGGAATCAGCCCCAGCATTTT. This chain joins TRBV28 to TRBJ1-5, and possibly TRBD1, on 5 matching bases. Including the terminal cysteine and phenylalanine, the CDR3 comprises 17 residues. The sequence is cut down to CDR3 DNA, 51 bases in frame from base 1. A distance of 16 bases separates the germline ends of V and J, which lose 0 bases and 4 bases respectively. As encoded in the germline V gene, CDR1 is MDHEN while CDR2 is SYDVKM.